The clone carrying this T cell receptor (beta chain) has a count of ten or more. The antigen is not known. The data were taken from a study of human T cells and chemical hapten exposure. The library put unique molecular identifiers onto individual cDNA molecules. The authors' processing: Counts of TCRs in each sample centred on a median of around 96,000 and extended from about 20,000 to 690,000. Via MiXCR, TCRdb re-called the RACE reads, giving one row per CDR3 protein. TCRdb, not the authors, supplied the V and J calls. Here the sample spans roughly 380,000 distinct CDR3 sequences, approximately 5.1% being singletons. The CDR3 extends over 15 amino acids. Germline CDR1 reads MNHEY; CDR2 reads SVGEGT. V was trimmed by 5 bases and J by 6 bases, leaving 20 bases between them. General study results and limits: Controls formed significantly fewer large CDR3 similarity clusters than expanded TCRs did.

Specified time point: patch test 1, 2 weeks after DPC sensitization. Treatment meaning: therapeutic diphenylcyclopropenone sensitization with weekly scalp DPC. The sample in question was whole blood, obtained in connection with sensitization to the hapten diphenylcyclopropenone (DPC). The source is a woman aged 50 to 60 with alopecia areata. Some clones in this sample may be carry-over from other donors' samples. V and J are TRBV6-2 or TRBV6-3 and TRBJ2-7, with D perhaps given as TRBD1 or TRBD2 (5 bases each). CDR3 DNA: TGTGCCAGCAGTCTCTCCGGGACCCCGCTCCGCGAGCAGTACTTC. This sequence encodes CASSLSGTPLREQYF.